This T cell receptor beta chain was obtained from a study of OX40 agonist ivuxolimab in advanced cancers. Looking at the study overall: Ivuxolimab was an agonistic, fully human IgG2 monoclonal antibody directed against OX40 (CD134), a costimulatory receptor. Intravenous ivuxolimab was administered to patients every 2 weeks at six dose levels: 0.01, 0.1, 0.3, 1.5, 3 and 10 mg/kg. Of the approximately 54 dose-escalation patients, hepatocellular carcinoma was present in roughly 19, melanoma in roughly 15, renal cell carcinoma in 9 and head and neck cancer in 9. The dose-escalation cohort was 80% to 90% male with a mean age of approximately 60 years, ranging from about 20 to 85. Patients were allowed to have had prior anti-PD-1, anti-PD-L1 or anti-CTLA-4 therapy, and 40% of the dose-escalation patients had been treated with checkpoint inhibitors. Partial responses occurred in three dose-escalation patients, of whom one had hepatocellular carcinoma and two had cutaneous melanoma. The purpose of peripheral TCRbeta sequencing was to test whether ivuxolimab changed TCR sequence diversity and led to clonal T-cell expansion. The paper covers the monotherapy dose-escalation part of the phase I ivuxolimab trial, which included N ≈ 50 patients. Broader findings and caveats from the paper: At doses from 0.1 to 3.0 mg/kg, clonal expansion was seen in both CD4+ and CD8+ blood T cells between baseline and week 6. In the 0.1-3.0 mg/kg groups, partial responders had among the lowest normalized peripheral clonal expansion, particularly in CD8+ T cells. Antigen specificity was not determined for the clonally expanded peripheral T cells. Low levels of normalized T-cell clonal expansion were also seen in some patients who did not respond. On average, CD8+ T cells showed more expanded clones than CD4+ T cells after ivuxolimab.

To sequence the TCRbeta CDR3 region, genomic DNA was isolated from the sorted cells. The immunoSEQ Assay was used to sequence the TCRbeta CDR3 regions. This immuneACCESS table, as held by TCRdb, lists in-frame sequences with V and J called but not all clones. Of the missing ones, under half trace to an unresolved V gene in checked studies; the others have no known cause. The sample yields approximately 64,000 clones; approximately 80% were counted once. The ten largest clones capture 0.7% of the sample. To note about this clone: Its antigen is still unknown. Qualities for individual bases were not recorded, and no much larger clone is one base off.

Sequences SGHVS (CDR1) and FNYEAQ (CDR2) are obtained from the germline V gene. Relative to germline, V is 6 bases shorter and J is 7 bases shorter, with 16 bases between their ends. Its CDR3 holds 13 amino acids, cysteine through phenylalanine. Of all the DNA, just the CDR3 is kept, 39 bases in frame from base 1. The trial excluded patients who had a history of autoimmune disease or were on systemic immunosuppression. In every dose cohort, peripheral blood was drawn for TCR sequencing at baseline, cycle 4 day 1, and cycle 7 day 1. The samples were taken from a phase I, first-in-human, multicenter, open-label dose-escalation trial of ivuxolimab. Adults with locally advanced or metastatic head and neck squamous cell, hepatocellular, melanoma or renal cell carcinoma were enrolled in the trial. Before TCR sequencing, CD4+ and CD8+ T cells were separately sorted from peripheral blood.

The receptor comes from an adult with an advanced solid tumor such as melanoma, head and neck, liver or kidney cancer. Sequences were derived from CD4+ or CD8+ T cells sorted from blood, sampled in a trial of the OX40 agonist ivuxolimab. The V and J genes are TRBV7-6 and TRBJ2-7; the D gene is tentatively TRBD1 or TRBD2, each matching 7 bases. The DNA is TGTGCCAGCAGTCCAGGGGGGGGCGGTGAGCAGTACTTC. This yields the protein CASSPGGGGEQYF.